The rows below give T cell receptor beta chains drawn from one sample of a study of T cells in Graves' hyperthyroidism and ophthalmopathy. TCRdb used MiXCR to reprocess the multiplex PCR reads, holding one entry per CDR3 protein. The table includes a few hundred thousand distinct CDR3 sequences, roughly 14% detected once. Sequencing used blood. These receptors all come from a woman aged 25-40 years with Graves' hyperthyroidism. Both conserved end residues are part of each CDR3. Clone size appears in some rows only: once, few, many, or a class for an expanded clone.

cdr3_aa: CASSLGLAGEASYEQYF
v_call: TRBV28
clone_size: many

cdr3_aa: CASSLALSGNTEAFF
v_call: TRBV12-3/TRBV12-4
clone_size: -

cdr3_aa: CSARGRGNSNQPQHF
v_call: TRBV20-1
clone_size: -

cdr3_aa: CASSASQGWNTEAFF
v_call: TRBV25-1
clone_size: -

cdr3_aa: CAIGLAGTGELFF
v_call: TRBV6-1
clone_size: -

cdr3_aa: CAWSVPGLAVNEQFF
v_call: TRBV30
clone_size: many

cdr3_aa: CASSVAPGGAGKGARNQPQHF
v_call: TRBV9
clone_size: few

cdr3_aa: CASSPIQGSETDTQYF
v_call: TRBV16
clone_size: -

cdr3_aa: CASSPDGGTYEQYF
v_call: TRBV7-2
clone_size: many

cdr3_aa: CASSRTLAGGPYSYEQYF
v_call: TRBV13
clone_size: few

cdr3_aa: CASSQGLAPYNEQLF
v_call: TRBV4-3
clone_size: -

cdr3_aa: CASSLEDKNTEAFF
v_call: TRBV12-3/TRBV12-4
clone_size: few

cdr3_aa: CASSLRRITDTQYF
v_call: TRBV7-2
clone_size: -

cdr3_aa: CASSVYASQNTGELFF
v_call: TRBV9
clone_size: many

cdr3_aa: CASSPRDREGEQYF
v_call: TRBV5-1
clone_size: many

cdr3_aa: CAWSVRGEQPQHF
v_call: TRBV30
clone_size: -

cdr3_aa: CASMAGTSDTDTQYF
v_call: TRBV28
clone_size: many

cdr3_aa: CASSRGQFGTGELFF
v_call: TRBV3-1
clone_size: -

cdr3_aa: CAINSDRVSGNTIYF
v_call: TRBV10-3
clone_size: -

cdr3_aa: CSALTQNTEAFF
v_call: TRBV29-1
clone_size: -

cdr3_aa: CASRRQGADTQYF
v_call: TRBV28
clone_size: many

cdr3_aa: CARSQEATGSGNTIYF
v_call: TRBV4-3
clone_size: -

cdr3_aa: CASRVSGASTDTQYF
v_call: TRBV7-3
clone_size: many

cdr3_aa: CSARVAGRSYEQYF
v_call: TRBV20-1
clone_size: many

cdr3_aa: CASSIGRGLGANVLTF
v_call: TRBV19
clone_size: few